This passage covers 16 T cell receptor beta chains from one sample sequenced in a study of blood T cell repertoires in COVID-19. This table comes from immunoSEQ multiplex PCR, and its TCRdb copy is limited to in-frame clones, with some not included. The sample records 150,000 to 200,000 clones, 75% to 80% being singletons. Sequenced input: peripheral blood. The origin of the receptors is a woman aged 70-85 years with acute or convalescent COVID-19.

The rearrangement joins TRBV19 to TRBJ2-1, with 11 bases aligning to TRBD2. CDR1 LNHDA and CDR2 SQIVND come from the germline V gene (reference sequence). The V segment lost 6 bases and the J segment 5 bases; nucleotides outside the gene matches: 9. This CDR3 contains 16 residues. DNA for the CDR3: TGTGCCAGTAGCGTAGCGGGAGGGTACGATCACAATGAGCAGTTCTTC. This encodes CASSVAGGYDHNEQFF.

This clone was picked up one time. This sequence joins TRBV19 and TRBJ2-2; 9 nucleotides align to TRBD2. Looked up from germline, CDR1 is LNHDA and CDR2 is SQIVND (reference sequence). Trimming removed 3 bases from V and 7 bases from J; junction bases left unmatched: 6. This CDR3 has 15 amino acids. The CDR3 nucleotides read TGTGCCAGTAGTATCCTTAGCGGGAGTGGCGGGGAGCTGTTTTTT. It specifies CASSILSGSGGELFF.

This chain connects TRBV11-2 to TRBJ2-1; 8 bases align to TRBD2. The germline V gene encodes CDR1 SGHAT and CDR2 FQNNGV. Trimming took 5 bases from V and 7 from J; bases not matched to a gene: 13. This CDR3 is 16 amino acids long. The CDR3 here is CASSIRRTREGNEQFF. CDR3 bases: TGTGCCAGCAGCATAAGGCGAACTCGGGAGGGGAATGAGCAGTTCTTC.

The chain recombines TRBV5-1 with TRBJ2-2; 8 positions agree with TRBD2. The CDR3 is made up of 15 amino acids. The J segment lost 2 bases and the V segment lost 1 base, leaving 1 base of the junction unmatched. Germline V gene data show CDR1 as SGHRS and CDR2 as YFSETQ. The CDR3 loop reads CASSLTSGNTGELFF. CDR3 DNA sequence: TGCGCCAGCAGCTTGACTAGCGGTAACACCGGGGAGCTGTTTTTT.

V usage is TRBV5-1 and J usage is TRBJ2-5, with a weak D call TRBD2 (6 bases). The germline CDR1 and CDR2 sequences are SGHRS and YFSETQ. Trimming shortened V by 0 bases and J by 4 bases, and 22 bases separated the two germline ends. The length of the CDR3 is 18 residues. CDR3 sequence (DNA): TGCGCCAGCAGCTTGGACCTCTCCGGGACTCCCCTCGGAGAGACCCAGTACTTC. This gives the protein CASSLDLSGTPLGETQYF.

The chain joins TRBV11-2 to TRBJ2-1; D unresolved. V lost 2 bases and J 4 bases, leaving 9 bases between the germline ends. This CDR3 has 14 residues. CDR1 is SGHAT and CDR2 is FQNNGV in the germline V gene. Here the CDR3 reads CASSLLLPYNEQFF. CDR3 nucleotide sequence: TGTGCCAGCAGCTTATTACTTCCATACAATGAGCAGTTCTTC.

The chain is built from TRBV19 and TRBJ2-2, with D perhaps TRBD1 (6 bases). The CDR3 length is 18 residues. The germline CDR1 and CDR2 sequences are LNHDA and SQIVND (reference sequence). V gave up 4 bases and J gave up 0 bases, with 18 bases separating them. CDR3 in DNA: TGTGCCAGTAGTACCCCTCGTCAGGACAGCGCGAACACCGGGGAGCTGTTTTTT. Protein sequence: CASSTPRQDSANTGELFF.

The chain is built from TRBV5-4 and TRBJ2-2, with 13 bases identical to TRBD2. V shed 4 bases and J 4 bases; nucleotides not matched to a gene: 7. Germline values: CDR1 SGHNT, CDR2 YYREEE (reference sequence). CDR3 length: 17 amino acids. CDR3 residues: CASSAGLAGDGTGELFF. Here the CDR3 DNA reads TGTGCCAGCAGCGCCGGACTAGCGGGAGATGGCACCGGGGAGCTGTTTTTT.

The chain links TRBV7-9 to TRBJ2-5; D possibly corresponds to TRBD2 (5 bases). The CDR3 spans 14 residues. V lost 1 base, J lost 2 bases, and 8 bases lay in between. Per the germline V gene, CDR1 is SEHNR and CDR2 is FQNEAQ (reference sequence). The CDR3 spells CASSLGLAQETQYF. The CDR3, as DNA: TGTGCCAGCAGCTTAGGGTTAGCGCAAGAGACCCAGTACTTC.

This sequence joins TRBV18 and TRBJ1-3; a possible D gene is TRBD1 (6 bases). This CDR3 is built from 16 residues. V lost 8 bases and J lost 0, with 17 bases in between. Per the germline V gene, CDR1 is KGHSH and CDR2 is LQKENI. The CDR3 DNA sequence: TGTGCCAGCACCTTGCCGGGACAAAGCTCTGGAAACACCATATATTTT. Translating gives CASTLPGQSSGNTIYF.

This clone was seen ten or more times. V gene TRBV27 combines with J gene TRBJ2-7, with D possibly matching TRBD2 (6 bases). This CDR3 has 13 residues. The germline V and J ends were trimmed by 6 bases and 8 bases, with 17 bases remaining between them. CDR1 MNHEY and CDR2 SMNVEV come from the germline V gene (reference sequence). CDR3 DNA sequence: TGTGCCAGCAGCAGATATTTAACTAGCCAGCAGTACTTC. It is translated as CASSRYLTSQQYF.

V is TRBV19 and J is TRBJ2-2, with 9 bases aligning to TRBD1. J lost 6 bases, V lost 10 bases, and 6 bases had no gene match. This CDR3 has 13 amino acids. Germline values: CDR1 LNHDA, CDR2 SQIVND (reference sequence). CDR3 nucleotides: TGTGCCACCTTACAGGGGGCGGCCGGGGAGCTGTTTTTT. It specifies CATLQGAAGELFF.

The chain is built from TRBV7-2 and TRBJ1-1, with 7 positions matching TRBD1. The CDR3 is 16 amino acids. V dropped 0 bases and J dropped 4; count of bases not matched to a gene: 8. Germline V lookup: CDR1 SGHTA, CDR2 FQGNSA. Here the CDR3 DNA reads TGTGCCAGCAGCTTAGCAGGGGGCTATAGCCTCACTGAAGCTTTCTTT. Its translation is CASSLAGGYSLTEAFF.

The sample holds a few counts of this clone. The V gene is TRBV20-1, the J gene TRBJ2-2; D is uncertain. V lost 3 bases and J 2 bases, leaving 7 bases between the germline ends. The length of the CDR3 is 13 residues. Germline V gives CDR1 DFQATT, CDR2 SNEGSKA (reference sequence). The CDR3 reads CSASFVNTGELFF. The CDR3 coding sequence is TGCAGTGCTAGTTTCGTAAACACCGGGGAGCTGTTTTTT.

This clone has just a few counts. CDR3 region: CASSIRQISGANVLTF. CDR3 nucleotide sequence: TGTGCCAGTAGTATCCGACAAATCTCTGGGGCCAACGTCCTGACTTTC. This sequence joins TRBV19 and TRBJ2-6; D is unclear. The germline gives CDR1 LNHDA, CDR2 SQIVND (reference sequence). CDR3 size: 16 residues. The ends were cut back, 3 bases at V and 0 bases at J, with 9 bases in the middle.

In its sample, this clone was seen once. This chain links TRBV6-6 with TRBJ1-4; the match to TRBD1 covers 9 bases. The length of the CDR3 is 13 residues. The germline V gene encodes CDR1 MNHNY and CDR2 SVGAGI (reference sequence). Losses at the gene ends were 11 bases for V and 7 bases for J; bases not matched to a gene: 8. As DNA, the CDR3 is TGTGCCGGACGGACAGGGGAACTTGAAAAACTGTTTTTT. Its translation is CAGRTGELEKLFF.